The T cell receptor (beta chain) under discussion was sequenced for a study of blood T cell repertoires in COVID-19. Germline V gene sequence: CDR1 SGHRS, CDR2 YFSETQ. Trimming removed 4 bases from V and 1 base from J, with 9 bases in between. CDR3 size: 15 residues. Clinical histories supplied by participants themselves formed the basis of cohort assignment. The protocol was immunoSEQ multiplex PCR, while the TCRdb copy is restricted to in-frame clones and leaves out a portion. The sample consists of 150,000 to 200,000 clones, approximately 81% of them appearing once. The rearrangement uses TRBV5-1 and TRBJ2-6, with no clear D. This TCR came from a man between 60 and 75 years old who had recovered from COVID-19. The sequenced material came from PBMCs or T cells enriched from blood (not recorded which). Here the CDR3 reads CASSQISSGANVLTF. CDR3 bases: TGCGCCAGCAGCCAGATATCGTCTGGGGCCAACGTCCTGACTTTC.